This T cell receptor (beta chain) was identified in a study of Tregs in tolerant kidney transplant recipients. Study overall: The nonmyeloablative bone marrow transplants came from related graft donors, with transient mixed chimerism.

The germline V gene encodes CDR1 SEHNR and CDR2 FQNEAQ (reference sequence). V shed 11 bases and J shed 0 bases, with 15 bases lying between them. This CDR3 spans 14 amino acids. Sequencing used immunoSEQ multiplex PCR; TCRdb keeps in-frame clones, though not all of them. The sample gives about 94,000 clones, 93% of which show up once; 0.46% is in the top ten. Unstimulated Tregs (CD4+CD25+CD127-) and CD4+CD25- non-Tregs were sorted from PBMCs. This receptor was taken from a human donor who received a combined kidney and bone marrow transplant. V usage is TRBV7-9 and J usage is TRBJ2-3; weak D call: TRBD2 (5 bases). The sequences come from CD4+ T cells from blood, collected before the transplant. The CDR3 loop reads CAGRRASSTDTQYF. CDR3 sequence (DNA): TGTGCCGGGAGACGGGCTAGCAGCACAGATACGCAGTATTTT.